These 28 T cell receptor beta chains originate from one sample sequenced in a study of blood T cell repertoires in COVID-19. Measured with immunoSEQ multiplex PCR; TCRdb has only the in-frame clones, and not every one. The data show more than 70,000 clones, under 85% seen once. Sequencing was done on a sample of peripheral blood. The receptors here all came from a human donor in a cohort sampled during active COVID-19.

V gene TRBV5-1 combines with J gene TRBJ2-3; D gene uncertain. This CDR3 spans 12 amino acids. The V end lost 5 bases, the J end lost 10 bases, and 14 bases lay between the germline ends. Germline CDR1 and CDR2: SGHRS and YFSETQ. In DNA form, the CDR3 reads TGCGCCAGCAGTCTAGACTCCCTGGCGCAGTATTTT. The encoded protein is CASSLDSLAQYF.

The J gene is TRBJ1-4, the V gene TRBV29-1; D not certain. The CDR3 is 15 residues long. Germline CDR1 SQVTM, CDR2 ANQGSEA. The V gene lost 3 bases and the J gene lost 0 bases, with 11 bases spanning the gap. CDR3 region: CSVEDSGSTNEKLFF. CDR3 bases: TGCAGCGTTGAGGATTCGGGGTCAACTAATGAAAAACTGTTTTTT.

This chain connects TRBV4-1 to TRBJ1-1; 9 bases fit TRBD1. Germline V gives CDR1 MGHRA, CDR2 YSYEKL. V trimming: 4 bases; J trimming: 2 bases; junction bases outside the gene matches: 5. The CDR3 spans 15 residues. The CDR3 region is CASSPPGQGNTEAFF. CDR3 bases: TGCGCCAGCAGCCCACCGGGACAGGGAAACACTGAAGCTTTCTTT.

There are a few counts of this clone. The CDR3 reads CASSAGRETQYF. The CDR3, as DNA: TGTGCCAGCAGTGCTGGGAGGGAGACCCAGTACTTC. The chain is built from TRBV2 and TRBJ2-5; TRBD2 is a possible D gene (6 bases). The CDR3 consists of 12 residues. Germline CDR1 reads SNHLY; CDR2 reads FYNNEI. V was shortened by 4 bases and J by 5 bases, with 8 bases between the two germline ends.

This chain connects TRBV7-9 to TRBJ1-1, with D possibly being TRBD1 (6 bases). The V and J ends lost 4 bases and 1 base respectively, with 13 bases between them. CDR3 length equals 15 residues. Looked up from germline, CDR1 is SEHNR and CDR2 is FQNEAQ (reference sequence). CDR3 bases: TGTGCCAGCAGCTACGCCGGGACAAGGAACACTGAAGCTTTCTTT. Translated: CASSYAGTRNTEAFF.

This chain uses TRBV6-2 or TRBV6-3 with TRBJ2-7; 9 bases line up with TRBD1. CDR3 length: 16 residues. V was pared by 5 bases and J by 5 bases, with 13 bases of the junction left unmatched. Germline V gene data show CDR1 as MNHEY and CDR2 as SVGEGT. The CDR3 here is CASSGPPRTGADEQYF. The DNA for the CDR3 is TGTGCCAGCAGTGGCCCCCCACGGACAGGGGCCGACGAGCAGTACTTC.

The J gene is TRBJ1-3, the V gene TRBV18; a possible D gene is TRBD1 (5 bases). The CDR3 contains 16 residues. CDR1 KGHSH and CDR2 LQKENI come from the germline V gene. Trimming stripped 3 bases from V and 0 bases from J, with 12 bases between. CDR3 region: CASSPNGQPSGNTIYF. The CDR3 DNA sequence: TGTGCCAGCTCACCGAACGGACAACCCTCTGGAAACACCATATATTTT.

This clone was seen a few times. The V call is TRBV11-2, the J call TRBJ2-7; D gene uncertain. This CDR3 spans 13 amino acids. Per the germline V gene, CDR1 is SGHAT and CDR2 is FQNNGV. The V end lost 5 bases, the J end lost 5 bases, and 13 bases lay between the germline ends. CDR3 in DNA: TGTGCCAGCAGCCGTCCGACGGGTAACGAGCAGTACTTC. Protein sequence: CASSRPTGNEQYF.

The chain links TRBV27 to TRBJ1-1; 7 nucleotides match TRBD1. Per germline, CDR1 MNHEY and CDR2 SMNVEV (reference sequence). The CDR3 is 15 amino acids. V lost 4 bases, J lost 6 bases, and 11 bases stayed unmatched. The CDR3 nucleotides read TGTGCCAGCAGTTCGGACAGGAACTCTTGGCCTGAAGCTTTCTTT. Amino acids: CASSSDRNSWPEAFF.

The chain couples TRBV4-1 to TRBJ2-3; 7 bases match TRBD1. The CDR3 totals 17 residues. Germline lookup yields CDR1 MGHRA and CDR2 YSYEKL. Trimming cost V 4 bases and J 6 bases; bases outside gene matches: 16. The CDR3 reads CASSPSGTVGNVDTQYF. The CDR3 bases are TGCGCCAGCAGCCCATCAGGGACAGTAGGGAATGTGGATACGCAGTATTTT.

The chain recombines TRBV10-1 with TRBJ2-5; possibly TRBD2 for D (6 bases). The CDR3 runs to 15 residues. V lost 2 bases and J 2 bases, leaving 12 bases between the germline ends. Germline V CDR1 and CDR2: WNHNN, SYGVQD (reference sequence). This chain's CDR3 is CASSEIAAGQETQYF. The CDR3, as DNA: TGCGCCAGCAGTGAGATAGCGGCGGGGCAAGAGACCCAGTACTTC.

The V and J genes are TRBV15 and TRBJ1-1, with TRBD1 matching 7 bases. Germline V gene data show CDR1 as LNHNV and CDR2 as YYDKDF (reference sequence). CDR3 length: 14 amino acids. V lost 4 bases to trimming and J lost 2 bases; unmatched junction nucleotides: 4. DNA of the CDR3: TGTGCCACCAGCAAGGGACAGTTCAACACTGAAGCTTTCTTT. Translating it yields CATSKGQFNTEAFF.

This clone was counted only a few times. The chain uses TRBV5-4 and TRBJ1-2, with 10 bases identical to TRBD1. The CDR3 loop spans 15 amino acids. Germline CDR1 SGHNT, CDR2 YYREEE (reference sequence). J was trimmed by 8 bases and V by 0 bases; bases with no gene match: 7. CDR3 nucleotides: TGTGCCAGCAGCTTGGGGACCGGGACAGGGGAAGGCTACACCTTC. This translates into CASSLGTGTGEGYTF.

CDR3 amino acids: CASSLSPSGGAINEQFF. CDR3 DNA: TGCGCCAGCAGCCTGAGTCCGAGCGGGGGGGCCATAAATGAGCAGTTCTTC. The V and J genes are TRBV4-1 and TRBJ2-1; TRBD2 aligns across 10 bases. The CDR3 consists of 17 residues. V lost 4 bases, J lost 7 bases, and 13 bases stayed unmatched. Germline V lookup: CDR1 MGHRA, CDR2 YSYEKL.

The CDR3 DNA is TGTGCCAGTAGTCCGCGGGCAACAACTAATGAAAAACTGTTTTTT. Translation gives CASSPRATTNEKLFF. The chain uses TRBV19 and TRBJ1-4; D gene ambiguous. Germline V gene sequence: CDR1 LNHDA, CDR2 SQIVND (reference sequence). The CDR3 consists of 15 residues. V gave up 5 bases and J gave up 0 bases, with 10 bases separating them.

The rearrangement links TRBV19 to TRBJ2-5, with 8 bases matching TRBD2. This CDR3 is built from 17 residues. V lost 3 bases and J lost 5; bases outside the gene matches: 14. Germline V gene data show CDR1 as LNHDA and CDR2 as SQIVND (reference sequence). The CDR3 DNA reads as TGTGCCAGTAGTATTGGCTCGGCGGGGGGCCGACGGGAGACCCAGTACTTC. Translated: CASSIGSAGGRRETQYF. Filled out from reference TRBV19 and TRBJ2-5, the complete variable domain reads DGGITQSPKYLFRKEGQNVTLSCEQNLNHDAMYWYRQDPGQGLRLIYYSQIVNDFQKGDIAEGYSVSREKKESFPLTVTSAQKNPTAFYLCASSIGSAGGRRETQYFGPGTRLLVL.

The chain couples TRBV7-3 to TRBJ1-5, with D uncertain. Germline V lookup: CDR1 SGHTA, CDR2 FQGTGA. This CDR3 is built from 13 residues. The V end lost 3 bases, the J end lost 6 bases, and 9 bases lay between the germline ends. CDR3 protein: CASSLSRGQPQHF. The CDR3 DNA reads TGTGCCAGCAGCTTGTCCCGAGGTCAGCCCCAGCATTTT.

The chain joins TRBV6-2 or TRBV6-3 to TRBJ2-1, with 7 bases identical to TRBD1. Germline CDR1 is MNHEY and CDR2 is SVGEGT. J gave up 0 bases and V 4 bases, and 15 bases lay outside the gene matches. The length of the CDR3 is 19 residues. The CDR3 DNA is TGTGCCAGCAGTTTTAACCCAAGACAGGGAGCCAACTCCTACAATGAGCAGTTCTTC. It translates to CASSFNPRQGANSYNEQFF.

The rearrangement uses TRBV25-1 and TRBJ1-2; possibly TRBD1 for D (5 bases). This CDR3 comprises 14 residues. V was cut by 4 bases and J by 8 bases, with 17 bases left in between. Germline CDR1 reads MGHDK; CDR2 reads SYGVNS. The CDR3 DNA is TGTGCCAGCAGTGTAACATTCGACGGGGGGGGCTACACCTTC. Protein product: CASSVTFDGGGYTF.

The chain couples TRBV19 to TRBJ1-2; 7 bases align to TRBD1. The CDR3 is 14 residues long. The J segment lost 3 bases and the V segment lost 7 bases, leaving 8 bases of the junction unmatched. CDR1 LNHDA and CDR2 SQIVND come from the germline V gene (reference sequence). CDR3 amino acids: CASNRGRRYYGYTF. DNA for the CDR3: TGTGCCAGTAACAGGGGCCGAAGGTACTATGGCTACACCTTC. Using reference TRBV19 and TRBJ1-2 for the parts outside the CDR3, the full variable domain is DGGITQSPKYLFRKEGQNVTLSCEQNLNHDAMYWYRQDPGQGLRLIYYSQIVNDFQKGDIAEGYSVSREKKESFPLTVTSAQKNPTAFYLCASNRGRRYYGYTFGSGTRLTVV.

CDR3 in DNA: TGTGCCAGCAGCGTTCGGGGGGAGCTGCACACTGAAGCTTTCTTT. Translated: CASSVRGELHTEAFF. V usage is TRBV9 and J usage is TRBJ1-1, with D maybe TRBD1 (5 bases). The germline CDR1 and CDR2 sequences are SGDLS and YYNGEE. The CDR3 has 15 amino acids. Trimming removed 2 bases from V and 3 bases from J, with 14 bases in between.

Here the CDR3 DNA reads TGCGCCAGCAGCCAAGAGGACAGGCAGAACTATAATTCACCCCTCCACTTT. Residues: CASSQEDRQNYNSPLHF. The chain employs TRBV4-1 and TRBJ1-6, with 7 bases identical to TRBD1. The CDR3 totals 17 residues. CDR1 is MGHRA, CDR2 YSYEKL, per germline. V lost 0 bases, J lost 3 bases, and 5 bases stayed unmatched.

This chain connects TRBV5-1 to TRBJ2-5, with TRBD1 matching over 7 bases. CDR3 size: 13 residues. Germline CDR1 and CDR2: SGHRS and YFSETQ. V was clipped by 2 bases and J by 5 bases; unmatched bases: 3. The CDR3 coding sequence is TGCGCCAGCAGCTTTACAGGGGACGAGACCCAGTACTTC. The encoded protein is CASSFTGDETQYF.

J is TRBJ2-7 and V is TRBV7-9; a weak D match, TRBD1 (5 bases). The CDR3 loop spans 14 amino acids. V gave up 7 bases and J gave up 6 bases, with 19 bases separating them. Germline-derived CDR1 and CDR2 are SEHNR and FQNEAQ (reference sequence). CDR3 sequence reads: CASIPFAGWGEQYF. CDR3 DNA sequence: TGTGCCAGCATTCCTTTTGCAGGGTGGGGCGAGCAGTACTTC.

The chain couples TRBV2 to TRBJ2-7; 7 positions agree with TRBD2. CDR1 is SNHLY, CDR2 FYNNEI, per germline. V was pared by 7 bases and J by 3 bases, with 12 bases of the junction left unmatched. This CDR3 comprises 15 residues. The CDR3 loop reads CASKRASTSDYEQYF. The CDR3, as DNA: TGTGCCAGCAAACGAGCCTCTACTAGCGACTACGAGCAGTACTTC. The full variable domain, its missing parts supplied by reference TRBV2 and TRBJ2-7, is EPEVTQTPSHQVTQMGQEVILRCVPISNHLYFYWYRQILGQKVEFLVSFYNNEISEKSEIFDDQFSVERPDGSNFTLKIRSTKLEDSAMYFCASKRASTSDYEQYFGPGTRLTVT.

The chain recombines TRBV2 with TRBJ2-5; weak D call: TRBD2 (5 bases). Trimming took off 7 bases at V and 5 bases at J, with 11 bases between the two ends. This CDR3 comprises 12 residues. CDR1 and CDR2 (germline): SNHLY, FYNNEI. For the CDR3, the DNA is TGTGCCAGCAATGGCCGGAGGGAGACCCAGTACTTC. This sequence encodes CASNGRRETQYF.

The rearrangement joins TRBV7-2 to TRBJ1-1, with 7 bases identical to TRBD1. CDR1 SGHTA and CDR2 FQGNSA come from the germline V gene. CDR3 length: 13 amino acids. Trimming removed 4 bases from V and 1 base from J; junction bases left unmatched: 0. CDR3 sequence reads: CASSYRGNTEAFF. CDR3 coding DNA: TGTGCCAGCAGCTACAGGGGGAACACTGAAGCTTTCTTT.

This chain connects TRBV27 to TRBJ2-3; D is unclear. Per germline, CDR1 MNHEY and CDR2 SMNVEV (reference sequence). This CDR3 spans 11 amino acids. The V and J ends lost 3 bases and 6 bases respectively, with 4 bases between them. This chain's CDR3 is CASSFLDTQYF. CDR3 coding DNA: TGTGCCAGCAGTTTCCTGGATACGCAGTATTTT.